Below, 11 T cell receptor beta chains from the same sample are listed, as sequenced in a study of T cell changes during pregnancy in multiple sclerosis. The method was immunoSEQ multiplex PCR; TCRdb's version includes in-frame clones alone and lacks a portion of them. The sample has 65,000 to 85,000 clones, around nine tenths seen once. Here the sequenced sample was CD4+ T cells from peripheral blood mononuclear cells, taken before pregnancy. These receptors were collected from a female donor with multiple sclerosis, enrolled in a pregnancy study.

The chain carries TRBV28 and TRBJ2-7, with D possibly matching TRBD1 (5 bases). V was clipped by 6 bases and J by 0 bases, with 12 bases between them. The CDR3 runs 14 residues. The germline V gene encodes CDR1 MDHEN and CDR2 SYDVKM. The CDR3, as DNA: TGTGCCAGCAGGCAGCAGGGCTACTCCTACGAGCAGTACTTC. Its protein product is CASRQQGYSYEQYF.

This clone was picked up one time. The chain combines TRBV15 with TRBJ2-2, with 8 bases matching TRBD2. Germline-derived CDR1 and CDR2 are LNHNV and YYDKDF (reference sequence). The CDR3 spans 17 residues. With V trimmed by 0 bases and J by 2 bases, 5 bases remained unmatched. The CDR3, as DNA: TGTGCCACCAGCAGAGATGATGGACTAGCAAACACCGGGGAGCTGTTTTTT. It yields the protein CATSRDDGLANTGELFF.

The rearrangement uses TRBV7-3 and TRBJ2-1; D may be TRBD1 (6 bases). CDR1 is SGHTA and CDR2 is FQGTGA in the germline V gene. This CDR3 contains 13 residues. V lost 3 bases and J 3 bases, leaving 6 bases between the germline ends. The CDR3 bases are TGTGCCAGCAGCTTGGACAGCTACAATGAGCAGTTCTTC. This translates into CASSLDSYNEQFF.

The rearrangement joins TRBV2 to TRBJ1-5; the match to TRBD1 covers 9 bases. CDR1 is SNHLY, CDR2 FYNNEI, per germline. The CDR3 covers 15 residues. V trimming: 6 bases; J trimming: 3 bases; junction bases outside the gene matches: 6. CDR3 sequence (DNA): TGTGCCAGCAGAACCGACAGGGGGAACAATCAGCCCCAGCATTTT. Translating gives CASRTDRGNNQPQHF.

The V gene is TRBV5-1, the J gene TRBJ1-5; TRBD1 aligns across 8 bases. From germline, CDR1 is SGHRS and CDR2 YFSETQ. V lost 0 bases and J lost 5; bases outside the gene matches: 4. The CDR3 contains 15 residues. This chain's CDR3 is CASSLGGQGDQPQHF. CDR3 DNA sequence: TGCGCCAGCAGCTTGGGTGGACAGGGAGATCAGCCCCAGCATTTT.

The CDR3: CASSLPDRVVTEQFF. DNA of the CDR3: TGCGCCAGCAGCCTACCGGACAGGGTCGTTACTGAGCAGTTCTTC. The chain has TRBV5-1 and TRBJ2-1; 8 positions agree with TRBD1. The CDR3 loop spans 15 amino acids. J was trimmed by 9 bases and V by 4 bases; bases with no gene match: 12. CDR1 is SGHRS, CDR2 YFSETQ, per germline.

The chain employs TRBV19 and TRBJ2-3, with TRBD2 as a possible D gene (6 bases). Germline V gene lookup returns CDR1 LNHDA and CDR2 SQIVND (reference sequence). V was trimmed by 5 bases and J by 3 bases, leaving 12 bases between them. CDR3 length equals 14 residues. The CDR3 sequence: CASSLGTLTDTQYF. DNA for the CDR3: TGTGCCAGTAGTCTCGGGACTTTGACAGATACGCAGTATTTT. Full variable domain (missing parts from reference TRBV19 and TRBJ2-3): DGGITQSPKYLFRKEGQNVTLSCEQNLNHDAMYWYRQDPGQGLRLIYYSQIVNDFQKGDIAEGYSVSREKKESFPLTVTSAQKNPTAFYLCASSLGTLTDTQYFGPGTRLTVL.

The chain couples TRBV9 to TRBJ2-1, with 8 bases that match TRBD2. Germline V gene lookup returns CDR1 SGDLS and CDR2 YYNGEE. Trimming cost V 0 bases and J 6 bases; bases outside gene matches: 5. The CDR3 sequence is 15 residues long. In DNA, the CDR3 is TGTGCCAGCAGCGTAGCGGGGGGGACGGTCAATGAGCAGTTCTTC. This gives the protein CASSVAGGTVNEQFF.

CDR3: CASSPGGGSLNTGELFF. For the CDR3, the DNA is TGTGCCAGCAGCCCGGGCGGGGGGTCCCTGAACACCGGGGAGCTGTTTTTT. V usage is TRBV7-9 and J usage is TRBJ2-2; 8 nucleotides match TRBD2. V gave up 5 bases and J gave up 1 base; unmatched junction bases: 9. The germline V gene has CDR1 SEHNR and CDR2 FQNEAQ (reference sequence). The CDR3 is 17 residues long.

The chain carries TRBV30 and TRBJ2-3, with a tentative D call TRBD2 (5 bases). CDR3 length: 13 residues. Germline CDR1 reads GTSNPN; CDR2 reads SVGIG (reference sequence). V was pared by 3 bases and J by 4 bases, with 11 bases between. The CDR3 sequence is CAWRIGSPDTQYF. The CDR3 DNA follows: TGTGCCTGGAGAATAGGGAGTCCAGATACGCAGTATTTT.

The chain employs TRBV9 and TRBJ2-3; no firm D call. Trimming removed 4 bases from V and 5 bases from J, with 20 bases in between. The CDR3 has 16 residues. CDR1 and CDR2 from the germline V gene are SGDLS and YYNGEE. The CDR3 sequence is CASSPEAAFPQDTQYF. The DNA for the CDR3 is TGTGCCAGCAGCCCCGAGGCTGCCTTTCCCCAAGATACGCAGTATTTT.